Each of the 4 T cell receptor beta chains below was sequenced from the same sample in a study of cytomegalovirus exposure and HLA in healthy donors. The primer mix had 60 Vbeta and 13 Jbeta primers. Measured with immunoSEQ multiplex PCR; TCRdb has only the in-frame clones, and not every one. The profile shows about 180,000 clones, around three quarters of them singletons. The sequencing input was PBMCs. All receptors derive from a middle-aged man in good health and CMV-seronegative.

This clone was observed a few times. The rearrangement joins TRBV27 to TRBJ1-6, with no clear D. CDR3 size: 14 residues. V was clipped by 1 base and J by 9 bases, with 10 bases between them. The V gene's germline CDR1 is MNHEY and CDR2 SMNVEV (reference sequence). CDR3 loop: CASSLWGESSPLHF. The CDR3 bases are TGTGCCAGCAGTTTATGGGGAGAGAGTTCACCCCTCCACTTT.

The rearrangement links TRBV7-2 to TRBJ1-3, with D unclear. The CDR3 contains 13 residues. V gave up 5 bases and J gave up 4 bases, with 9 bases separating them. Germline V lookup: CDR1 SGHTA, CDR2 FQGNSA. CDR3 protein: CASSPSGGNTIYF. CDR3 bases: TGTGCCAGCAGCCCCTCCGGGGGAAACACCATATATTTT.

The V gene is TRBV18, the J gene TRBJ2-5, with D possibly matching TRBD1 (6 bases). Germline loops: CDR1 KGHSH, CDR2 LQKENI. V lost 3 bases and J lost 5, with 13 bases in between. The CDR3 contains 14 residues. CDR3 nucleotide sequence: TGTGCCAGCTCACCCCGAGGGGGTCAGGAGACCCAGTACTTC. This encodes CASSPRGGQETQYF.

This chain connects TRBV7-2 to TRBJ2-7; TRBD2 matches at 14 bases. V lost 8 bases, J lost 3 bases, and 15 bases stayed unmatched. The CDR3 runs to 18 residues. Germline CDR1 SGHTA, CDR2 FQGNSA. The CDR3 sequence is CASSTSGTSGRRIYEQYF. CDR3 bases: TGTGCCAGCTCCACTTCCGGGACTAGCGGGAGAAGGATCTACGAGCAGTACTTC. Based on the CDR3 plus reference TRBV7-2 and TRBJ2-7, the full variable domain is GAGVSQSPSNKVTEKGKDVELRCDPISGHTALYWYRQSLGQGLEFLIYFQGNSAPDKSGLPSDRFSAERTGGSVSTLTIQRTQQEDSAVYLCASSTSGTSGRRIYEQYFGPGTRLTVT.